A selection of T cell receptor beta chains follows, all from one sample in a study of OX40 agonist ivuxolimab in advanced cancers. The data were produced by immunoSEQ multiplex PCR, yet TCRdb's version contains in-frame clones alone and is incomplete. The sample carries 20,000 to 25,000 clones, about three quarters recorded once. The starting material was CD4+ or CD8+ T cells sorted from blood, obtained in a trial of the OX40 agonist ivuxolimab. These receptors were taken from an adult with an advanced solid tumor such as melanoma, head and neck, liver or kidney cancer. The CDR3 runs from the conserved cysteine through the conserved F or W. Each record gives: V gene, D gene, clone size, J gene, CDR3 protein, CDR3 DNA. A D gene is named only where the DNA matches it firmly. Clone size, where shown, is once, few, many, or a class for clones that have expanded.

>TRBV15|TRBD1|.|TRBJ2-7
CATSTPQGARDEQYF
TGTGCCACCAGCACCCCACAGGGGGCAAGGGACGAGCAGTACTTC
>TRBV6-6|.|.|TRBJ1-1
CASSYDRGTEAFF
TGTGCCAGCAGTTACGACCGGGGCACTGAAGCTTTCTTT
>TRBV6-5|.|.|TRBJ2-7
CASGGGYEQYF
TGTGCCAGCGGGGGTGGGTACGAGCAGTACTTC
>TRBV7-2|.|.|TRBJ1-1
CASSLGFSATMNTEAFF
TGTGCCAGCAGCTTAGGATTTTCAGCTACCATGAACACTGAAGCTTTCTTT
>TRBV5-1|.|.|TRBJ2-7
CASTYGRGPYEQYF
TGCGCCAGCACCTACGGCAGGGGCCCCTACGAGCAGTACTTC
>TRBV7-2|TRBD1|once|TRBJ2-7
CASSPWTGVEQYF
TGTGCCAGCAGCCCTTGGACAGGGGTCGAGCAGTACTTC
>TRBV7-6|.|.|TRBJ1-3
CANSLRDSNAGNTIYF
TGTGCCAACAGCTTACGTGACAGCAACGCTGGAAACACCATATATTTT
>TRBV4-3|TRBD2|.|TRBJ2-7
CASSPGGTFYEQYF
TGCGCCAGCAGCCCCGGGGGGACCTTCTACGAGCAGTACTTC
>TRBV4-3|.|.|TRBJ1-1
CASSQGGRPEAFF
TGCGCCAGCAGCCAAGGAGGGAGACCTGAAGCTTTCTTT
>TRBV5-5|.|.|TRBJ1-2
CASSLAGRNYGYTF
TGTGCCAGCAGCTTGGCTGGCAGGAACTATGGCTACACCTTC
>TRBV7-2|.|once|TRBJ2-3
CASSYSTTASQYF
TGTGCCAGCAGCTACTCGACTACAGCCTCGCAGTATTTT
>TRBV5-8|.|.|TRBJ1-5
CTSSLTGVVAQPQHF
TGTACCAGCAGCTTGACAGGAGTAGTCGCCCAGCCCCAGCATTTT
>TRBV28|.|.|TRBJ2-2
CASSPLGTSTWGELFF
TGTGCCAGCAGTCCCCTGGGGACTTCGACCTGGGGGGAGCTGTTTTTT
>TRBV7-2|TRBD2|.|TRBJ2-5
CASSSLAGWETQYF
TGTGCCAGCAGCTCCCTAGCGGGGTGGGAGACCCAGTACTTC
>TRBV27|TRBD2|.|TRBJ2-7
CASRLTGLVNSYEQYF
TGTGCCAGCAGACTAACGGGACTAGTTAATTCCTACGAGCAGTACTTC
>TRBV10-1|TRBD2|.|TRBJ2-3
CASSGLAGRTDTQYF
TGCGCCAGCAGTGGACTAGCGGGGAGGACAGATACGCAGTATTTT
>TRBV6-6|TRBD2|once|TRBJ2-3
CASSDISGSQDTQYF
TGTGCCAGCAGTGATATAAGCGGGAGTCAAGATACGCAGTATTTT
>TRBV9|TRBD2|once|TRBJ2-1
CASSSFSGGGNEQFF
TGTGCCAGCAGCTCTTTTAGCGGGGGGGGTAATGAGCAGTTCTTC
>TRBV2|.|.|TRBJ2-3
CASSLFGRNTDTQYF
TGTGCCAGCTCTTTATTCGGACGGAACACAGATACGCAGTATTTT
>TRBV7-9|.|medium-sized|TRBJ2-7
CASTSVTSPYEQYF
TGTGCCAGCACCTCAGTCACTTCCCCCTACGAGCAGTACTTC
>TRBV28|.|few|TRBJ1-5
CASSLIGDQPQHF
TGTGCCAGCAGTTTAATTGGAGATCAGCCCCAGCATTTT
>TRBV14|.|.|TRBJ2-7
CASSQTDRTTYEQYF
TGTGCCAGCAGCCAAACGGACAGAACAACCTACGAGCAGTACTTC
>TRBV29-1|TRBD2|once|TRBJ2-2
CSVGNSGGATAGELFF
TGCAGCGTGGGGAATAGCGGGGGGGCAACAGCCGGGGAGCTGTTTTTT
>TRBV2|.|.|TRBJ1-2
CASSRTQDYGYTF
TGTGCCAGCAGTCGGACGCAAGATTATGGCTACACCTTC
>TRBV5-4|.|.|TRBJ1-2
CASSQGSPGDYGYTF
TGCGCCAGCAGCCAAGGGTCCCCGGGGGACTATGGCTACACCTTC
>TRBV10-3|TRBD2|.|TRBJ2-3
CAIRGGLAGGTDTQYF
TGTGCCATCAGGGGGGGACTAGCGGGAGGCACAGATACGCAGTATTTT
>TRBV11-2|.|.|TRBJ1-6
CASSFLSRNSPLHF
TGTGCCAGCAGCTTCCTTTCTCGCAATTCACCCCTCCACTTT
>TRBV7-2|TRBD2|.|TRBJ2-1
CASSPQGGTSGRRNEQFF
TGTGCCAGCAGCCCCCAAGGGGGGACTAGCGGGAGGAGGAATGAGCAGTTCTTC
>TRBV4-3|TRBD1|few|TRBJ2-7
CASSTRQGPYEQYF
TGCGCCAGCAGCACCCGACAGGGGCCCTACGAGCAGTACTTC
>TRBV7-8|.|.|TRBJ2-7
CASSSHAPDGSSYEQYF
TGTGCCAGCAGCTCCCACGCCCCAGACGGTAGCTCCTACGAGCAGTACTTC
>TRBV11-1|TRBD1|.|TRBJ1-5
CASSLDRGSNQPQHF
TGTGCCAGCAGCTTAGACAGGGGAAGCAATCAGCCCCAGCATTTT
>TRBV30|.|.|TRBJ2-7
CAWSGATPNEQYF
TGTGCCTGGAGTGGGGCTACACCCAACGAGCAGTACTTC
>TRBV6-6|TRBD1|once|TRBJ1-5
CASSETGAGGQPQHF
TGTGCCAGCAGTGAGACAGGGGCAGGGGGTCAGCCCCAGCATTTT
>TRBV29-1|.|once|TRBJ1-4
CSVVVGAANEKLFF
TGCAGCGTTGTAGTCGGGGCGGCTAATGAAAAACTGTTTTTT
>TRBV28|.|few|TRBJ1-2
CASSLKRGGYTF
TGTGCCAGCAGTTTAAAGAGGGGCGGCTACACCTTC
>TRBV30|TRBD1|.|TRBJ1-6
CAWSLTPGQGRNSPLHF
TGTGCCTGGAGTTTAACTCCGGGACAGGGGCGGAATTCACCCCTCCACTTT
>TRBV6-6|.|few|TRBJ1-6
CASSQSGRNSPLHF
TGTGCCAGCAGCCAATCGGGCCGCAATTCACCCCTCCACTTT
>TRBV29-1|.|.|TRBJ2-3
CSVAIGASGSQYF
TGCAGCGTTGCCATCGGGGCTTCGGGGTCGCAGTATTTT
>TRBV21-1|.|.|TRBJ2-3
CASIKGLAGVGDTQYF
TGTGCCAGCATTAAGGGACTAGCGGGAGTTGGAGATACGCAGTATTTT
>TRBV6-6|.|.|TRBJ2-5
CASSYETSPMGRTQYF
TGTGCCAGCAGTTACGAAACTAGCCCGATGGGGCGGACCCAGTACTTC
>TRBV6-1|.|once|TRBJ2-5
CASRLTGGAETQYF
TGTGCCAGCAGACTTACGGGGGGCGCGGAGACCCAGTACTTC
>TRBV7-2|.|.|TRBJ2-1
CASSLRGRGEQFF
TGTGCCAGCAGCTTAAGGGGGCGGGGTGAGCAGTTCTTC
>TRBV28|.|.|TRBJ2-7
CASSQDRISGDEQYF
TGTGCCAGCAGTCAGGACAGAATTAGTGGTGACGAGCAGTACTTC
>TRBV4-2|.|.|TRBJ1-2
CASSLQVGGYTF
TGTGCCAGCAGCCTACAAGTAGGAGGCTACACCTTC
>TRBV6-1|.|.|TRBJ2-7
CASSETWLYEQYF
TGTGCCAGCAGTGAAACCTGGCTCTACGAGCAGTACTTC
>TRBV5-4|.|.|TRBJ1-5
CASSSRRGSNQPQHF
TGTGCCAGCAGCTCCCGGAGGGGGAGCAATCAGCCCCAGCATTTT
>TRBV18|TRBD1|once|TRBJ1-1
CASSQGQLNTEAFF
TGTGCCAGCTCGCAGGGACAGTTGAACACTGAAGCTTTCTTT
>TRBV19|TRBD2|.|TRBJ2-7
CASSIVAGGSYEQYF
TGTGCCAGTAGTATAGTAGCGGGAGGTTCCTACGAGCAGTACTTC
>TRBV10-3|.|once|TRBJ2-2
CASSYSSETGELFF
TGTGCCAGCAGTTACTCTAGCGAGACCGGGGAGCTGTTTTTT
>TRBV5-1|.|.|TRBJ1-2
CASSLGQLYGYTF
TGCGCCAGCAGCTTGGGACAGCTCTATGGCTACACCTTC